This TCR beta chain stems from a study of T cells after yellow fever vaccination. Overall study results and limits: Post-booster repertoires contained most primary-vaccination clones again (about 96% CD4, 88% CD8). Any FACS-sorted repertoire could hold abundant clonotypes that contaminate it from the bulk population. Clonotypes found in both CD4 and CD8 compartments made up a small share.

By 5'RACE template switching, TCR cDNA was produced, with a universal primer site and UMIs added in the process. TCRdb independently ran MiXCR on the 5' RACE reads; one entry per CDR3 protein. The top ten clones hold 15% to 20% of a sample with about 300,000 distinct CDR3 sequences, approximately 7% of them seen once. Concerning this clonotype: Its antigen is currently unknown.

Between the trimmed V and J ends, which lost 4 bases and 1 base, there was a span of 13 bases. The CDR3 contains 15 residues. CDR1 MGHRA and CDR2 YSYEKL come from the germline V gene. The specimen comprised PBMCs, sampled roughly 47 days after the first yellow fever vaccination. The sequence came from a man aged 18 to 30 who received the YFV17D yellow fever vaccine. This chain joins TRBV4-1 and TRBJ1-1; maybe TRBD1 (5 bases). CDR3 region: CASSRGLTANTEAFF. As DNA, the CDR3 is TGCGCCAGCAGCCGAGGGTTGACAGCGAACACTGAAGCTTTCTTT.